The 27 T cell receptor beta chains in this list originate from one sample, sequenced in a study of T cell clones after liver transplantation. Repertoires were generated with immunoSEQ multiplex PCR, while TCRdb's copy carries only in-frame clones and drops some. The sample yields fewer than 110,000 clones, around 84% seen once. This material consisted of CD4+ T cells from blood, taken around 44 months after liver transplant. The source is a human patient who received a liver transplant. Some T cells may have come from the graft donor.

The chain couples TRBV27 to TRBJ2-5; D perhaps matches TRBD1 (6 bases). The CDR3 covers 13 residues. Trimming removed 3 bases from V and 4 bases from J, with 9 bases in between. CDR1 is MNHEY and CDR2 is SMNVEV in the germline V gene (reference sequence). The CDR3 spells CASSFQGRETQYF. The CDR3 coding sequence is TGTGCCAGCAGTTTTCAGGGGAGAGAGACCCAGTACTTC.

This chain connects TRBV2 to TRBJ2-2, with TRBD1 identical over 8 bases. Germline CDR1 reads SNHLY; CDR2 reads FYNNEI. The CDR3 totals 15 residues. J lost 0 bases, V lost 6 bases, and 3 bases had no gene match. Here the CDR3 DNA reads TGTGCCAGCAGCGCACAGGGGGCGAACACCGGGGAGCTGTTTTTT. It encodes CASSAQGANTGELFF.

This clone occurred a few times. CDR3 sequence: CASSESGTAHFSPLHF. The CDR3 DNA sequence: TGTGCCAGCAGTGAATCAGGTACAGCTCACTTTTCACCCCTCCACTTT. The chain employs TRBV2 and TRBJ1-6; D is undetermined. V lost 2 bases and J 9 bases, leaving 17 bases between the germline ends. This CDR3 spans 16 amino acids. Germline CDR1 and CDR2: SNHLY and FYNNEI. Looking up the rest from reference TRBV2 and TRBJ1-6 gives the full variable domain: EPEVTQTPSHQVTQMGQEVILRCVPISNHLYFYWYRQILGQKVEFLVSFYNNEISEKSEIFDDQFSVERPDGSNFTLKIRSTKLEDSAMYFCASSESGTAHFSPLHFGNGTRLTVT.

The V and J genes are TRBV28 and TRBJ2-4; the match to TRBD1 covers 7 bases. V lost 5 bases and J lost 9; bases outside the gene matches: 10. Germline-derived CDR1 and CDR2 are MDHEN and SYDVKM. The CDR3 has 14 amino acids. CDR3 amino acids: CASSLGQPISIQYF. CDR3 nucleotides: TGTGCCAGCAGTCTGGGACAGCCGATAAGCATTCAGTACTTC.

In its sample, this clone was seen a few times. The chain is built from TRBV7-9 and TRBJ2-3, with D unresolved. This CDR3 region has 16 residues. V was trimmed by 1 base and J by 3 bases, leaving 14 bases between them. Germline V gene sequence: CDR1 SEHNR, CDR2 FQNEAQ (reference sequence). The CDR3 region has the DNA TGTGCCAGCAGCTTAGGGCCGTTACGGAGTACAGATACGCAGTATTTT. This translates into CASSLGPLRSTDTQYF.

This clone appeared a single time. CDR3 nucleotides: TGTGCCAGTAGTTTACTAGATCAGCCCCAGCATTTT. This encodes CASSLLDQPQHF. This chain uses TRBV19 with TRBJ1-5, with D unresolved. The CDR3 has 12 residues. CDR1 is LNHDA, CDR2 SQIVND, per germline (reference sequence). With 5 bases removed from V and 5 bases from J, the gap between germline ends came to 7 bases.

The chain joins TRBV4-2 to TRBJ1-2; D gene ambiguous. The germline V gene encodes CDR1 LGHNA and CDR2 YNFKEQ. V dropped 3 bases and J dropped 8 bases, with 16 bases sitting between them. The CDR3 extends over 14 amino acids. The CDR3 loop is CASSQDLTVRGYTF. For the CDR3, the DNA is TGTGCCAGCAGCCAGGACCTTACTGTGAGGGGCTACACCTTC.

V is TRBV15 and J is TRBJ2-3, with 13 bases lining up with TRBD2. CDR3 length: 18 amino acids. Germline CDR1 reads LNHNV; CDR2 reads YYDKDF (reference sequence). V shed 2 bases and J 0 bases; nucleotides not matched to a gene: 5. The CDR3 protein is CATSRTSGGVASTDTQYF. DNA of the CDR3: TGTGCCACCAGCAGAACTAGCGGGGGGGTCGCGAGCACAGATACGCAGTATTTT.

This chain connects TRBV27 to TRBJ1-3; D might be TRBD1 (6 bases). Trimming took off 6 bases at V and 4 bases at J, with 10 bases between the two ends. Germline CDR1 and CDR2: MNHEY and SMNVEV (reference sequence). The CDR3 is made up of 13 amino acids. The CDR3 DNA follows: TGTGCCAGCAGCGACAGGATAGGAAACACCATATATTTT. Translated: CASSDRIGNTIYF.

V gene TRBV5-1 combines with J gene TRBJ2-7; 10 bases map to TRBD2. This CDR3 spans 16 amino acids. The V gene's germline CDR1 is SGHRS and CDR2 YFSETQ. V lost 4 bases to trimming and J lost 4 bases; unmatched junction nucleotides: 11. The CDR3 here is CASSPGLAGDWYEQYF. CDR3 DNA sequence: TGCGCCAGCAGCCCTGGTCTAGCGGGAGACTGGTACGAGCAGTACTTC.

The chain uses TRBV27 and TRBJ2-2, with D perhaps TRBD2 (6 bases). V was shortened by 7 bases and J by 1 base, with 13 bases between the two germline ends. The CDR3 contains 15 residues. CDR1 MNHEY and CDR2 SMNVEV come from the germline V gene (reference sequence). CDR3 sequence reads: CASNRKGGNTGELFF. DNA for the CDR3: TGTGCCAGCAACCGCAAGGGAGGGAACACCGGGGAGCTGTTTTTT.

The chain employs TRBV29-1 and TRBJ1-1, with 7 bases lining up with TRBD1. Per germline, CDR1 SQVTM and CDR2 ANQGSEA. This CDR3 has 13 residues. V dropped 7 bases and J dropped 0; count of bases not matched to a gene: 5. The CDR3 here is CSARGQLNTEAFF. The CDR3 DNA is TGCAGCGCCAGGGGACAGTTGAACACTGAAGCTTTCTTT.

The chain recombines TRBV29-1 with TRBJ2-7; D is tentatively TRBD1 or TRBD2 (5 bases each). Germline V gene lookup returns CDR1 SQVTM and CDR2 ANQGSEA. Trimming left V 7 bases short and J 1 base short, with 14 bases between. CDR3 length equals 13 residues. The DNA for the CDR3 is TGCAGCGCCTCCGGGACGGATTCCTACGAGCAGTACTTC. Encoded protein: CSASGTDSYEQYF.

The chain uses TRBV5-5 and TRBJ2-1, with 14 bases identical to TRBD2. The germline CDR1 and CDR2 sequences are SGHKS and YYEKEE (reference sequence). The CDR3 extends over 17 amino acids. The V segment lost 0 bases and the J segment 7 bases; nucleotides outside the gene matches: 6. This CDR3 reads CASSLALGLAGVNEQFF. The CDR3 DNA is TGTGCCAGCAGCTTGGCTCTGGGACTAGCGGGAGTAAATGAGCAGTTCTTC.

The genes are TRBV5-8 and TRBJ1-5, with 7 bases identical to TRBD1. V shed 4 bases and J 3 bases; nucleotides not matched to a gene: 10. CDR3 size: 16 residues. Germline V CDR1 and CDR2: SGHTS, YDEGEE. The CDR3 sequence is CASSLMIGTDNQPQHF. In nucleotides, the CDR3 is TGTGCCAGCAGCCTGATGATCGGGACAGACAATCAGCCCCAGCATTTT.

The chain carries TRBV18 and TRBJ2-3; possible D gene TRBD2, 5 bases. This CDR3 comprises 15 residues. In germline, CDR1 is KGHSH, CDR2 LQKENI. Trimming removed 3 bases at V and 0 bases at J, with 10 bases between. CDR3 bases: TGTGCCAGCTCACCCCCTAGCAAAAGCACAGATACGCAGTATTTT. Protein sequence: CASSPPSKSTDTQYF.

The genes are TRBV19 and TRBJ2-2, with TRBD1 matching over 7 bases. The CDR3 consists of 15 residues. The germline gives CDR1 LNHDA, CDR2 SQIVND (reference sequence). With 7 bases clipped from V and 1 base from J, the junction kept 6 bases outside the gene matches. The CDR3 DNA reads as TGTGCCAGTACCGTGACAGGGTTGAACACCGGGGAGCTGTTTTTT. This encodes CASTVTGLNTGELFF.

This sequence joins TRBV7-9 and TRBJ2-3; D remains unclear. The CDR3 runs 14 residues. Trimming took 3 bases from V and 0 from J, leaving 7 bases between them. Germline V gives CDR1 SEHNR, CDR2 FQNEAQ (reference sequence). CDR3 amino acids: CASSFLASTDTQYF. The CDR3 DNA reads as TGTGCCAGCAGCTTTCTCGCAAGCACAGATACGCAGTATTTT.

The rearrangement joins TRBV29-1 to TRBJ2-2, with D possibly being TRBD2 (6 bases). Trimming cost V 7 bases and J 7 bases, with 19 bases left between them. Per the germline V gene, CDR1 is SQVTM and CDR2 is ANQGSEA. The CDR3 runs to 14 residues. This CDR3 is CSGGAGVEIGELFF. The CDR3 region has the DNA TGCAGCGGTGGAGCGGGCGTAGAGATCGGGGAGCTGTTTTTT.

The CDR3 DNA follows: TGTGCCAGCAGCTGGGCTAGCGGGAGGGCCCGAGATACGCAGTATTTT. It codes for CASSWASGRARDTQYF. The V call is TRBV7-8, the J call TRBJ2-3; 12 positions match TRBD2. Germline CDR1 SGHVS, CDR2 FQNEAQ. The CDR3 is 16 residues long. With 4 bases clipped from V and 5 bases from J, the junction kept 7 bases outside the gene matches.

The V and J genes are TRBV9 and TRBJ2-2, with D perhaps matching TRBD1 or TRBD2 (5 bases each). CDR1 SGDLS and CDR2 YYNGEE come from the germline V gene. The CDR3 is made up of 14 amino acids. Trimming shortened V by 4 bases and J by 7 bases, and 14 bases separated the two germline ends. The CDR3 sequence: CASSPRGRNGELFF. The CDR3 DNA follows: TGTGCCAGCAGCCCCCGGGGACGGAACGGGGAGCTGTTTTTT.

DNA for the CDR3: TGTGCCAGCTCACCATTTAGCGGGAGAAGCGGGGAGCTGTTTTTT. The encoded protein is CASSPFSGRSGELFF. The chain links TRBV18 to TRBJ2-2; 9 positions agree with TRBD2. With 2 bases clipped from V and 7 bases from J, the junction kept 5 bases outside the gene matches. Looked up from germline, CDR1 is KGHSH and CDR2 is LQKENI. CDR3 length: 15 amino acids.

V gene TRBV19 combines with J gene TRBJ2-5, with D unclear. V lost 4 bases and J lost 4, with 4 bases in between. The CDR3 has 11 amino acids. Germline values: CDR1 LNHDA, CDR2 SQIVND (reference sequence). Written as DNA, the CDR3 is TGTGCCAGTAGTAGGGGAGAGACCCAGTACTTC. Translation: CASSRGETQYF.

This rearrangement joins TRBV6-6 to TRBJ1-4; D is undetermined. Per germline, CDR1 MNHNY and CDR2 SVGAGI (reference sequence). This CDR3 is 13 amino acids long. Between the trimmed V and J ends, which lost 6 bases and 3 bases, there was a span of 8 bases. The CDR3 sequence: CASRTDSNEKLFF. CDR3 coding DNA: TGTGCCAGCAGAACAGATTCTAATGAAAAACTGTTTTTT.

The chain links TRBV10-3 to TRBJ1-1, with D uncertain. Trimming took off 4 bases at V and 1 base at J, with 7 bases between the two ends. Germline CDR1 reads ENHRY; CDR2 reads SYGVKD. The CDR3 is made up of 13 amino acids. The CDR3 protein is CAISADGNTEAFF. The CDR3 DNA reads as TGTGCCATCAGTGCGGACGGGAACACTGAAGCTTTCTTT.

The chain combines TRBV28 with TRBJ1-1; possibly TRBD1 for D (5 bases). V gave up 3 bases and J gave up 7 bases, with 9 bases separating them. The CDR3 is 12 amino acids. Germline V gene sequence: CDR1 MDHEN, CDR2 SYDVKM. The CDR3 nucleotides read TGTGCCAGCAGTTTGGGTCAGGGTGAAGCTTTCTTT. The encoded protein is CASSLGQGEAFF.

This chain's CDR3 is CASTNLSSNQPQHF. The CDR3 nucleotides are TGTGCCAGCACGAACCTTTCTAGCAATCAGCCCCAGCATTTT. The chain links TRBV27 to TRBJ1-5; no reliable D call. Looked up from germline, CDR1 is MNHEY and CDR2 is SMNVEV (reference sequence). V lost 7 bases and J lost 0, with 10 bases in between. This CDR3 contains 14 residues.